This TCR beta chain is from a study of beta chain features in type 1 diabetes. Study-level results: Moderate but significant shortening of TCRB CDR3s was recorded in all four CD4+ subsets from Type 1 diabetes patients.

J was trimmed by 11 bases and V by 0 bases; bases with no gene match: 12. The CDR3 is 16 residues long. The V gene's germline CDR1 is SGHAT and CDR2 FQNNGV. Every isolated RNA sample was fully reverse transcribed, so sequencing captured expressed TCRB transcripts. Assay used: immunoSEQ multiplex PCR; TCRdb lists only in-frame clones, some missing. The sample has some 190,000 clones, about 7.8% seen once. Points on this clone: Its cognate antigen is unknown.

Sorting with CD45RO/CCR7/CD25/CD127/CD95/CD27 yielded naive, central memory, regulatory and stem-like memory CD4+ cells. Purity (above 95%) was reached by all sorted populations. Sequencing was carried out using central memory CD4+ T cells from blood. This receptor was identified in a middle-aged woman with type 1 diabetes. The chain employs TRBV11-2 and TRBJ1-4; 7 positions match TRBD1. The CDR3 loop reads CASSLDLLGGGEKLFF. CDR3 bases: TGTGCCAGCAGCTTAGACCTATTAGGGGGCGGAGAGAAACTGTTTTTT. Full variable domain (remainder filled in from reference TRBV11-2 and TRBJ1-4): EAGVAQSPRYKIIEKRQSVAFWCNPISGHATLYWYQQILGQGPKLLIQFQNNGVVDDSQLPKDRFSAERLKGVDSTLKIQPAKLEDSAVYLCASSLDLLGGGEKLFFGSGTQLSVL.